The 23 T cell receptor beta chains reported below all come from one sample, sequenced in a study of identical twins. One entry per CDR3 protein results from TCRdb running MiXCR on the 5' RACE reads. The sample gives under 450,000 distinct CDR3 sequences, about 18% of which show up once; more than 10% is in the top ten. The sequencing sample was made of naive T cells sorted from blood. These receptors all stem from a middle-aged man in good health.

Only a few counts were recorded for this clonotype. The chain combines TRBV4-3 with TRBJ2-3; 8 bases are shared with TRBD1. This CDR3 has 15 residues. V was clipped by 6 bases and J by 6 bases; unmatched bases: 11. Germline V gives CDR1 LGHNA, CDR2 YSLEER. CDR3 region: CASRPGQGIMDTQYF. Here the CDR3 DNA reads TGCGCCAGCAGACCTGGACAGGGTATTATGGATACGCAGTATTTT.

This clonotype was seen more than once but under ten times. The gene calls are TRBV4-3 and TRBJ2-6; D remains unclear. CDR1 is LGHNA, CDR2 YSLEER, per germline. V was shortened by 0 bases and J by 0 bases, with 9 bases between the two germline ends. This CDR3 comprises 17 residues. As DNA, the CDR3 is TGCGCCAGCAGCCAAGATACAATGATCTCTGGGGCCAACGTCCTGACTTTC. Translated: CASSQDTMISGANVLTF.

This clonotype appeared many times. V is TRBV15 and J is TRBJ2-5; D remains unclear. From germline, CDR1 is LNHNV and CDR2 YYDKDF (reference sequence). The CDR3 has 14 residues. Trimming left V 1 base short and J 4 bases short, with 10 bases between. CDR3 DNA: TGTGCCACCAGCAGAGTTCTAGAAAGAGAGACCCAGTACTTC. This gives the protein CATSRVLERETQYF.

The J gene is TRBJ1-3, the V gene TRBV12-3 or TRBV12-4, with 8 bases lining up with TRBD1. CDR3 size: 15 residues. With 6 bases clipped from V and 1 base from J, the junction kept 5 bases outside the gene matches. The CDR3 sequence is CASSRTGKSGNTIYF. CDR3 coding DNA: TGTGCCAGCAGCAGGACAGGGAAATCTGGAAACACCATATATTTT.

This clonotype was counted only a few times. V gene TRBV15 combines with J gene TRBJ2-7, with D hard to call. Deletions cut 8 bases from V and 1 base from J, with 12 bases between. The CDR3 is 13 amino acids. CDR1 LNHNV and CDR2 YYDKDF come from the germline V gene (reference sequence). DNA for the CDR3: TGTGCCACCTCCCTAGACAAATCCTACGAGCAGTACTTC. This codes for CATSLDKSYEQYF.

The chain carries TRBV4-2 and TRBJ2-3; TRBD2 might be the D (6 bases). V was pared by 3 bases and J by 2 bases, with 12 bases between. The CDR3 extends over 15 amino acids. Germline V gene data show CDR1 as LGHNA and CDR2 as YNFKEQ. CDR3 protein: CASSQPGLSTDTQYF. CDR3 DNA sequence: TGTGCCAGCAGCCAGCCGGGACTTTCCACAGATACGCAGTATTTT.

In this sample, this clonotype turned up many times. The chain recombines TRBV6-1 with TRBJ1-2, with D perhaps matching TRBD1 (5 bases). The germline CDR1 and CDR2 sequences are MNHNS and SASEGT. The V end lost 6 bases, the J end lost 5 bases, and 19 bases lay between the germline ends. This CDR3 is 15 amino acids long. This chain's CDR3 is CASRAGTGEKYGYTF. The CDR3 nucleotides are TGTGCCAGCAGGGCCGGGACGGGGGAGAAGTATGGCTACACCTTC.

The chain couples TRBV11-3 to TRBJ2-1; perhaps TRBD1 as D (6 bases). CDR1 and CDR2 (germline): SGHNT, YENEEA. V was pared by 3 bases and J by 8 bases, with 14 bases between. The CDR3 is made up of 14 amino acids. DNA of the CDR3: TGTGCCAGCAGCTTGGGACACCCCTGGGATGAGCAGTTCTTC. Translating gives CASSLGHPWDEQFF.

The chain employs TRBV9 and TRBJ1-6, with TRBD1 matching 10 bases. V dropped 3 bases and J dropped 10; count of bases not matched to a gene: 10. This CDR3 is built from 16 residues. The germline CDR1 and CDR2 sequences are SGDLS and YYNGEE. The CDR3 coding sequence is TGTGCCAGCAGCGCCTCCCGGACAGGGGGAGGGTCACCCCTCCACTTT. Amino acids: CASSASRTGGGSPLHF. Combining the CDR3 with reference TRBV9 and TRBJ1-6 gives the whole variable domain DSGVTQTPKHLITATGQRVTLRCSPRSGDLSVYWYQQSLDQGLQFLIQYYNGEERAKGNILERFSAQQFPDLHSELNLSSLELGDSALYFCASSASRTGGGSPLHFGNGTRLTVT.

V usage is TRBV20-1 and J usage is TRBJ2-5; the match to TRBD1 covers 9 bases. Germline assignment: CDR1 DFQATT and CDR2 SNEGSKA (reference sequence). The CDR3 has 14 residues. The ends lost 3 bases at V and 3 bases at J; junction bases unmatched: 5. In nucleotides, the CDR3 is TGCAGTGCTAGTTCTACAGGGGGCAAAGAGACCCAGTACTTC. Encoded protein: CSASSTGGKETQYF.

This clonotype was observed a few times. The chain links TRBV12-3 or TRBV12-4 to TRBJ1-2; no clear D. CDR3 length: 11 residues. The V and J ends lost 5 bases and 4 bases respectively, with 5 bases between them. The DNA of the CDR3 is TGTGCCAGCAGTCAGAGCTATGGCTACACCTTC. Residues: CASSQSYGYTF.

This clonotype came up a few times. The V call is TRBV9, the J call TRBJ2-1; 11 nucleotides match TRBD1. Trimming removed 6 bases from V and 7 bases from J; junction bases left unmatched: 9. Germline V CDR1 and CDR2: SGDLS, YYNGEE. The CDR3 spans 15 residues. The CDR3 DNA is TGTGCCAGCACTCCGTCCGGGACAGGGGGGAATGAGCAGTTCTTC. It yields the protein CASTPSGTGGNEQFF.

This rearrangement joins TRBV12-3 or TRBV12-4 to TRBJ2-7; a possible D gene is TRBD2 (6 bases). V lost 6 bases to trimming and J lost 3 bases, with 12 bases between them. This CDR3 contains 13 residues. The CDR3: CASSPSSVYEQYF. Written as DNA, the CDR3 is TGTGCCAGCAGCCCATCTAGCGTCTACGAGCAGTACTTC.

Only a few counts were recorded for this clonotype. The V and J genes are TRBV4-2 and TRBJ2-7; the match to TRBD2 covers 7 bases. Losses at the gene ends were 0 bases for V and 6 bases for J; bases not matched to a gene: 5. The CDR3 length is 14 residues. Germline V gene data show CDR1 as LGHNA and CDR2 as YNFKEQ. The CDR3: CASSQDEGLREQYF. As DNA, the CDR3 is TGTGCCAGCAGCCAAGATGAGGGACTACGCGAGCAGTACTTC.

The table lists this clonotype with many counts. This rearrangement joins TRBV12-3 or TRBV12-4 to TRBJ1-2; D not certain. V lost 6 bases and J lost 5, with 13 bases in between. The CDR3 totals 13 residues. CDR3 nucleotide sequence: TGTGCCAGCAGGCCCTTTCAGGCGTATGGCTACACCTTC. The encoded protein is CASRPFQAYGYTF.

This chain uses TRBV20-1 with TRBJ2-7, with D maybe TRBD2 (5 bases). The V end was cut by 4 bases, the J end by 4 bases, with 14 bases between. CDR1 is DFQATT, CDR2 SNEGSKA, per germline (reference sequence). CDR3 length: 13 residues. The CDR3 bases are TGCAGTGCTAATTCCGGACGGAGGTACGAGCAGTACTTC. It encodes CSANSGRRYEQYF.

This clonotype was counted between two and nine times. The genes are TRBV18 and TRBJ1-2; 9 bases line up with TRBD1. The germline V gene has CDR1 KGHSH and CDR2 LQKENI. The CDR3 has 14 amino acids. With V trimmed by 3 bases and J by 5 bases, 4 bases remained unmatched. The CDR3 reads CASSPGTGQYGYTF. The CDR3 nucleotides are TGTGCCAGCTCACCCGGGACAGGGCAATATGGCTACACCTTC.

This sequence joins TRBV10-3 and TRBJ2-3; D is possibly TRBD1 (5 bases). Trimming removed 0 bases at V and 3 bases at J, with 7 bases between. Germline CDR1 ENHRY, CDR2 SYGVKD. There are 14 residues in the CDR3. CDR3 in amino acids: CAISESTATDTQYF. The CDR3, as DNA: TGTGCCATCAGTGAGTCGACAGCGACAGATACGCAGTATTTT.

The J gene is TRBJ1-6, the V gene TRBV7-2; a possible D gene is TRBD1 (6 bases). The germline V and J ends were trimmed by 1 base and 6 bases, with 13 bases remaining between them. The CDR3 contains 16 residues. CDR1 is SGHTA and CDR2 is FQGNSA in the germline V gene. CDR3: CASSLEFTGSNSPLHF. Here the CDR3 DNA reads TGTGCCAGCAGCTTAGAATTTACAGGGAGTAATTCACCCCTCCACTTT. Using reference TRBV7-2 and TRBJ1-6 for the parts outside the CDR3, the full variable domain is GAGVSQSPSNKVTEKGKDVELRCDPISGHTALYWYRQSLGQGLEFLIYFQGNSAPDKSGLPSDRFSAERTGGSVSTLTIQRTQQEDSAVYLCASSLEFTGSNSPLHFGNGTRLTVT.

There are many counts of this clonotype. The conserved final phenylalanine or tryptophan is absent from the CDR3, which likely points to a read error. Because the CDR3's place on the DNA is in doubt, the DNA is left out and the CDR3 is given as listed by TCRdb. The V gene is TRBV21-1, the J gene TRBJ2-1; TRBD1 is taken as the D call from the table, unchecked against the DNA. TRBV21-1 is listed as a pseudogene. The CDR3 is 10 residues long, ends included. The CDR3 reads CASSKVTGRI.

This clonotype came up a few times. V usage is TRBV9 and J usage is TRBJ2-2; D gene ambiguous. Germline CDR1 reads SGDLS; CDR2 reads YYNGEE. The CDR3 has 16 residues. V was shortened by 0 bases and J by 5 bases, with 14 bases between the two germline ends. The CDR3 nucleotides read TGTGCCAGCAGCGTAGCGACTCGGTTAGGGACCGGGGAGCTGTTTTTT. Residues: CASSVATRLGTGELFF. Full variable domain (outside the CDR3, taken from reference TRBV9 and TRBJ2-2): DSGVTQTPKHLITATGQRVTLRCSPRSGDLSVYWYQQSLDQGLQFLIQYYNGEERAKGNILERFSAQQFPDLHSELNLSSLELGDSALYFCASSVATRLGTGELFFGEGSRLTVL.

The chain recombines TRBV20-1 with TRBJ2-7, with a weak D call TRBD2 (7 bases). Trimming cost V 7 bases and J 3 bases, with 22 bases left between them. This CDR3 spans 15 amino acids. CDR1 and CDR2 from the germline V gene are DFQATT and SNEGSKA (reference sequence). This CDR3 reads CSVQEGGGRNYEQYF. As DNA, the CDR3 is TGCAGTGTCCAAGAGGGAGGGGGTAGAAACTACGAGCAGTACTTC.

This clonotype has just a few counts. The rearrangement uses TRBV20-1 and TRBJ2-1; a possible D gene is TRBD2 (6 bases). The CDR3 is 13 residues long. Germline assignment: CDR1 DFQATT and CDR2 SNEGSKA (reference sequence). V was cut by 3 bases and J by 6 bases, with 12 bases left in between. The DNA of the CDR3 is TGCAGTGCTAGCCCTGGGGGAGGCAATGAGCAGTTCTTC. This encodes CSASPGGGNEQFF.